This T cell receptor (beta chain) was identified during a study of response to subunit inactivated influenza vaccine. TCRdb re-analysed the RT-PCR reads in MiXCR, keeping a single row per CDR3 protein. The data contain hundreds of thousands of distinct CDR3 sequences, approximately 12% of them singletons. The receptor's source is a man over 45 who received an inactivated influenza vaccine. The specimen comprised PBMCs from blood, sampled on the day of vaccination.

The CDR3 DNA reads as TGTGCCAGCAGGGAAAGAGGGGGCGTTAACACCGGGGAGCTGTTTTTT. Protein sequence: CASRERGGVNTGELFF. The chain joins TRBV2 to TRBJ2-2; 7 nucleotides align to TRBD1. The V and J ends lost 6 bases and 2 bases, in that order; junction bases with no gene match: 9. The length of the CDR3 is 16 residues. CDR1 is SNHLY and CDR2 is FYNNEI in the germline V gene.